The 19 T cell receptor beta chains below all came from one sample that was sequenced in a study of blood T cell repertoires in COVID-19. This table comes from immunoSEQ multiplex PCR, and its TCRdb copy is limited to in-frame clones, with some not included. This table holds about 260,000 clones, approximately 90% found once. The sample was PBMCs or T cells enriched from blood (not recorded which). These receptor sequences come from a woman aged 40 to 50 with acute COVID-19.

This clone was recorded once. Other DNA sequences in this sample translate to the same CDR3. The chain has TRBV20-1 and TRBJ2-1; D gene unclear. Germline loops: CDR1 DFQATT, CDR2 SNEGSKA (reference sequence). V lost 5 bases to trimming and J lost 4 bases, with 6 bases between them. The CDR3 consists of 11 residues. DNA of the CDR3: TGCAGTGCTTCTCGGTACAATGAGCAGTTCTTC. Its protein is CSASRYNEQFF.

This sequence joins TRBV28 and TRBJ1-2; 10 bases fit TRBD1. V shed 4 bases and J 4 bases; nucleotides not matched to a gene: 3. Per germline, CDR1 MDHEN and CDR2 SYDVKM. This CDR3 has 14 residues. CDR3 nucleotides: TGTGCCAGCAGTTCGGGACAGGGGACCTATGGCTACACCTTC. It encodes CASSSGQGTYGYTF.

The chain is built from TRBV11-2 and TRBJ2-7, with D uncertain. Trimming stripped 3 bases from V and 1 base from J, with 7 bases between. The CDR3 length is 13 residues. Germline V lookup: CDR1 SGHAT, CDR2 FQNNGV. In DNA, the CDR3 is TGTGCCAGCAGCTTGGCGGTTTCCTACGAGCAGTACGTC. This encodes CASSLAVSYEQYV.

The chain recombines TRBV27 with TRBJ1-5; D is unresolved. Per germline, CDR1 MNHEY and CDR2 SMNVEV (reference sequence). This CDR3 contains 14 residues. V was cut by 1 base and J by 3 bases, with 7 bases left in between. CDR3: CASSLLGLNQPQHF. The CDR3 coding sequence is TGTGCCAGCAGTTTATTGGGCCTCAATCAGCCCCAGCATTTT.

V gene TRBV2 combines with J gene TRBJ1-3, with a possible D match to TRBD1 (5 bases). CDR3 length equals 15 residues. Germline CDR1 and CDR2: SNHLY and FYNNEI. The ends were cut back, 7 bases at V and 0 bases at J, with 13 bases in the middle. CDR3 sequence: CASILLGGSGNTIYF. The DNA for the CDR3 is TGTGCCAGCATATTATTGGGGGGCTCTGGAAACACCATATATTTT.

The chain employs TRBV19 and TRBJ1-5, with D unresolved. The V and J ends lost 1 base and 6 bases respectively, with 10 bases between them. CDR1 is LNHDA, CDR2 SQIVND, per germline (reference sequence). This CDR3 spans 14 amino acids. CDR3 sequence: CASSIGVPGQPQHF. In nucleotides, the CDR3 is TGTGCCAGTAGTATAGGAGTCCCGGGTCAGCCCCAGCATTTT. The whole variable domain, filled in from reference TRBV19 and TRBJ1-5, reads DGGITQSPKYLFRKEGQNVTLSCEQNLNHDAMYWYRQDPGQGLRLIYYSQIVNDFQKGDIAEGYSVSREKKESFPLTVTSAQKNPTAFYLCASSIGVPGQPQHFGDGTRLSIL.

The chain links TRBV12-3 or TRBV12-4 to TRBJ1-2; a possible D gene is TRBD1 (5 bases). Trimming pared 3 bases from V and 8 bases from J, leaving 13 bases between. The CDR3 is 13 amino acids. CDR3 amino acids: CASSFNPGMGYTF. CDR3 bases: TGTGCCAGCAGTTTTAATCCAGGGATGGGCTACACCTTC.

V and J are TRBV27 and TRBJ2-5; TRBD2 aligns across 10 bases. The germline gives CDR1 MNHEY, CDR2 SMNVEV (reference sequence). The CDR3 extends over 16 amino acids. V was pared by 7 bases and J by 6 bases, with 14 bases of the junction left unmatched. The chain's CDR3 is CASTRVGLAGEKTQYF. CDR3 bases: TGTGCCAGCACCAGAGTCGGGCTAGCGGGAGAAAAGACCCAGTACTTC.

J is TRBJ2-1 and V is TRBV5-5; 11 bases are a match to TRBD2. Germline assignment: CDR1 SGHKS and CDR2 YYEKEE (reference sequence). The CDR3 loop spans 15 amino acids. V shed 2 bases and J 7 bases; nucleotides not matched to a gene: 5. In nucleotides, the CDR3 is TGTGCCAGCAGCTTTACTAGCGGGGGCCCTAATGAGCAGTTCTTC. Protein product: CASSFTSGGPNEQFF.

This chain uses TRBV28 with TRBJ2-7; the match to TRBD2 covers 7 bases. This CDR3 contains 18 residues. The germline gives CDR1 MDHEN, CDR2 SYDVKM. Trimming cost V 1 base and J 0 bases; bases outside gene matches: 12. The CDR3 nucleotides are TGTGCCAGCAGTTTATTCGGTAGATTCGGGGGGAGCTCCTACGAGCAGTACTTC. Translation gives CASSLFGRFGGSSYEQYF.

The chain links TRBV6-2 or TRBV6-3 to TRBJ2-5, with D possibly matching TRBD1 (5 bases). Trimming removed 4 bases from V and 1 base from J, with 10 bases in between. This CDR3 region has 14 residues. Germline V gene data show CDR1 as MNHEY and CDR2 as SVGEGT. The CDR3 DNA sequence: TGTGCCAGCAGTTTAAGACAGATCCAAGAGACCCAGTACTTC. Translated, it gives CASSLRQIQETQYF.

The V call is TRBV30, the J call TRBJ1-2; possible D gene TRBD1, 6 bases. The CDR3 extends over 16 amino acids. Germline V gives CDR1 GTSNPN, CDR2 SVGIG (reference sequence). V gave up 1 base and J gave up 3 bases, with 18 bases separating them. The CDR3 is CAWSDTRRGLYYGYTF. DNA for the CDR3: TGTGCCTGGAGTGACACGCGCAGGGGCCTTTACTATGGCTACACCTTC. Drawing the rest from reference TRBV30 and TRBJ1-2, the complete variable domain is SQTIHQWPATLVQPVGSPLSLECTVEGTSNPNLYWYRQAAGRGLQLLFYSVGIGQISSEVPQNLSASRPQDRQFILSSKKLLLSDSGFYLCAWSDTRRGLYYGYTFGSGTRLTVV.

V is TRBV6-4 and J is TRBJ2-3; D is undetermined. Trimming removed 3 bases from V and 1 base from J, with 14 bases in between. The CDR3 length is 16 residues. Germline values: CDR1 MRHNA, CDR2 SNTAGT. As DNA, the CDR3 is TGTGCCAGCAGTGATTTTTGGTCAGTGGGCACAGATACGCAGTATTTT. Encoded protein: CASSDFWSVGTDTQYF.

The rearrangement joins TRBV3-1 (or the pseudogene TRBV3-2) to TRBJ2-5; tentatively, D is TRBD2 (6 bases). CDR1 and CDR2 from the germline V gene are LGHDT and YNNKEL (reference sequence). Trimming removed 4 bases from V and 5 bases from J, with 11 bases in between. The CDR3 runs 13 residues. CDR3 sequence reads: CASSRRGGETQYF. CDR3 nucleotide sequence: TGTGCCAGCAGCCGGCGGGGTGGGGAGACCCAGTACTTC.

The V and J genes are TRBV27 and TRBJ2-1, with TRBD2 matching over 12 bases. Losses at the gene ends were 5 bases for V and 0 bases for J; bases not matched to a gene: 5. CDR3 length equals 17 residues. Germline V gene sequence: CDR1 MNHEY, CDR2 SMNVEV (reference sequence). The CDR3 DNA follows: TGTGCCAGCAGTCCATCTAGCGGGAGGGCCTCCTACAATGAGCAGTTCTTC. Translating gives CASSPSSGRASYNEQFF.

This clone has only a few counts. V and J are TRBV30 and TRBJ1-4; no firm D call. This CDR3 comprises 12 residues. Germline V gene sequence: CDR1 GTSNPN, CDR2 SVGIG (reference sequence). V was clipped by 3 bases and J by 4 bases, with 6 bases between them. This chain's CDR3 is CAWSVYNEKLFF. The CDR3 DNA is TGTGCCTGGAGCGTTTATAATGAAAAACTGTTTTTT. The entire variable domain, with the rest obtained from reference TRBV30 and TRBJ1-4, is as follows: SQTIHQWPATLVQPVGSPLSLECTVEGTSNPNLYWYRQAAGRGLQLLFYSVGIGQISSEVPQNLSASRPQDRQFILSSKKLLLSDSGFYLCAWSVYNEKLFFGSGTQLSVL.

The CDR3 is CASSLFEGAAGNTIYF. CDR3 DNA sequence: TGTGCCAGCAGCTTATTCGAGGGGGCGGCGGGAAACACCATATATTTT. V usage is TRBV7-9 and J usage is TRBJ1-3; 7 bases are a match to TRBD1. The V gene end was trimmed by 2 bases and the J gene end by 4 bases; junction bases not matched to a gene: 8. The CDR3 runs to 16 residues. Looked up from germline, CDR1 is SEHNR and CDR2 is FQNEAQ (reference sequence).

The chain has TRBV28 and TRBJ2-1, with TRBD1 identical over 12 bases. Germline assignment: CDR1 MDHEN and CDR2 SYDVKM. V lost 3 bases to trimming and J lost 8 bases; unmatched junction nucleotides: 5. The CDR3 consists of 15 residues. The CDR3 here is CASSFGTGGAYEQFF. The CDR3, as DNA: TGTGCCAGCAGTTTCGGGACAGGGGGCGCATATGAGCAGTTCTTC. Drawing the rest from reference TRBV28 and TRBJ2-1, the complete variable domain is DVKVTQSSRYLVKRTGEKVFLECVQDMDHENMFWYRQDPGLGLRLIYFSYDVKMKEKGDIPEGYSVSREKKERFSLILESASTNQTSMYLCASSFGTGGAYEQFFGPGTRLTVL.

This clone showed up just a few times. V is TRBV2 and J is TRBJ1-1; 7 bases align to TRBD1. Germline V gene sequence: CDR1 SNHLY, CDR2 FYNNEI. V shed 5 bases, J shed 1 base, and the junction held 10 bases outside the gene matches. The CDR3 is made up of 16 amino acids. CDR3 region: CASSQQGSNTNTEAFF. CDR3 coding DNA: TGTGCCAGCAGTCAACAGGGGAGTAATACGAACACTGAAGCTTTCTTT. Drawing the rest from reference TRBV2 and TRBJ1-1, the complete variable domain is EPEVTQTPSHQVTQMGQEVILRCVPISNHLYFYWYRQILGQKVEFLVSFYNNEISEKSEIFDDQFSVERPDGSNFTLKIRSTKLEDSAMYFCASSQQGSNTNTEAFFGQGTRLTVV.